This is a list of T cell receptor beta chains from one sample in a study of shared clonotypes between healthy human individuals. Here immunoSEQ multiplex PCR was the method, and the copy in TCRdb shows in-frame clones only, minus some. This sample has just over 2,000,000 clones; approximately 94% occur once, and the top ten carry roughly 1%. Sequenced material: naive CD8+ T cells sorted from blood. Source of these receptors: a man younger than 35 in good health. The CDR3 runs from the conserved cysteine through the conserved F or W. The D gene is left open where the match is weak. Expanded clones are given a class, and other clones once, few, many or no size at all.

TRBV7-9,-,TRBD1,TRBJ2-2,TGTGCCAGCAGCCCTCCCCCAGGGGGTCTGGAAACCGGGGAGCTGTTTTTT,CASSPPPGGLETGELFF
TRBV7-9,-,TRBD2,TRBJ2-3,TGTGCCAGCAGCTCCTACGGCGGGGGAGACACAGATACGCAGTATTTT,CASSSYGGGDTDTQYF
TRBV11-3,-,-,TRBJ2-7,TGTGCCAGCAGCCCCGGACAGACCTACGAGCAGTACTTC,CASSPGQTYEQYF
TRBV27,-,-,TRBJ1-3,TGTGCCAGCAGTCCCCTAGACAGCTCTGGAAACACCATATATTTT,CASSPLDSSGNTIYF
TRBV28,once,-,TRBJ1-5,TGTGCCAGCAGTTCGCCTACCGGGAGTCTTTATCAGCCCCAGCATTTT,CASSSPTGSLYQPQHF
TRBV7-7,many,-,TRBJ2-3,TGTGCTAGCAGCTTGGGCAGCCTTACCGCGCATACGCAGTATTTT,CASSLGSLTAHTQYF
TRBV30,-,-,TRBJ2-1,TGTGCCTGGAGCTCTGGGGCCCATGAGCAGTTCTTC,CAWSSGAHEQFF
TRBV30,-,-,TRBJ2-3,TGTGCCTGGAGTGTCTCGTCCGGCACAGATACGCAGTATTTT,CAWSVSSGTDTQYF
TRBV29-1,-,TRBD1,TRBJ2-1,TGCAGCGTTGAGGCGGACAGGGAGCAGTTCTTC,CSVEADREQFF
TRBV6-5,-,-,TRBJ1-1,TGTGCCAGCAGTTACGGGGGGGCCCCGATGAAAGCTTTCTTT,CASSYGGAPMKAFF
TRBV7-9,-,-,TRBJ2-6,TGTGCCAGCAGCTTCGATTTCTCTGGGGCCAACGTCCTGACTTTC,CASSFDFSGANVLTF
TRBV9,-,TRBD2,TRBJ2-7,TGTGCCAGCAGCGTAGAACCTAGCGGGAGCTACGAGCAGTACTTC,CASSVEPSGSYEQYF
TRBV10-3,once,TRBD2,TRBJ2-3,TGTGCCATCAGCCCTGGGACTAGCGGAAACGCAGGGTATTTT,CAISPGTSGNAGYF
TRBV11-2,-,TRBD1,TRBJ2-7,TGTGCCAGCAGCTTAGAGGGCGGCAGGGGGCCCTACGAGCAGTACTTC,CASSLEGGRGPYEQYF
TRBV9,-,-,TRBJ1-6,TGTGCCAGCAGCGTAGGAGCAGGGATTTTTAATTCACCCCTCCACTTT,CASSVGAGIFNSPLHF
TRBV7-9,-,TRBD2,TRBJ2-7,TGTGCCAGCAGCGAAGGGGCTAGCGGGGACTCCTACGAGCAGTACTTC,CASSEGASGDSYEQYF
TRBV10-3,-,TRBD2,TRBJ2-7,TGTGCCATCAGGGAAAGCGGGGTCTACGAGCAGTACTTC,CAIRESGVYEQYF
TRBV7-8,-,TRBD2,TRBJ2-7,TGTGCCAGCAGCAGACCGCCTAGCGGGTACTACGAGCAGTACTTC,CASSRPPSGYYEQYF
TRBV6-1,-,TRBD1,TRBJ2-7,TGTGCCAGCAGGGACGAGACAGGGGGGGGCTACGAGCAGTACTTC,CASRDETGGGYEQYF
TRBV6-6,-,TRBD2,TRBJ2-3,TGTGCCAGCAGTCACTTAGCGGGAGAAAGCACAGATACGCAGTATTTT,CASSHLAGESTDTQYF
TRBV5-4,-,TRBD1,TRBJ1-6,TGTGCCAGCAGCCAGCAGGGACAGGGGATAGCTAATTCACCCCTCCACTTT,CASSQQGQGIANSPLHF
TRBV15,-,-,TRBJ2-3,TGTGCCACCAGCAGAGCAGGGACCGCTAGCACAGATACGCAGTATTTT,CATSRAGTASTDTQYF
TRBV2,-,-,TRBJ1-2,TGTGCCAGCAGTGACAGGGGACTACCCTCCTCCAACTATGGCTACACCTTC,CASSDRGLPSSNYGYTF
TRBV5-8,-,-,TRBJ2-1,TGTGCCAGCAGCTTGGCGCTAGGGGCCTACAATGAGCAGTTCTTC,CASSLALGAYNEQFF
TRBV28,-,-,TRBJ1-5,TGTGCCAGCGGGCAATACAGAAGCAATCAGCCCCAGCATTTT,CASGQYRSNQPQHF
TRBV7-6,-,TRBD2,TRBJ2-5,TGTGCCAGCAGCTTAGTGGGAGGGGAAAAAGAGACCCAGTACTTC,CASSLVGGEKETQYF
TRBV7-9,-,-,TRBJ1-3,TGTGCCAGCAGCTCCAAGGACTTGACAGGCCCAACCCACACCATATATTTT,CASSSKDLTGPTHTIYF
TRBV6-6,-,-,TRBJ2-7,TGTGCCAGCAGTTACGCGGACTTTCAGGAGCAGTACTTC,CASSYADFQEQYF
TRBV28,-,TRBD1,TRBJ1-1,TGTGCCAGCACCGACAGGGTGACTGAAGCTTTCTTT,CASTDRVTEAFF
TRBV9,-,TRBD1,TRBJ1-3,TGTGCCAGCAGCGTAGAGGGACAGGGGGCAGGAAACACCATATATTTT,CASSVEGQGAGNTIYF
TRBV7-9,once,-,TRBJ2-1,TGTGCCAGCAGCTTAGGGTACTACAATGAGCAGTTCTTC,CASSLGYYNEQFF
TRBV13,once,-,TRBJ2-5,TGTGCCAGCAGCTTAAGAGGGCAAGAGACCCAGTACTTC,CASSLRGQETQYF
TRBV6-5,-,TRBD1,TRBJ1-2,TGTGCCAGCAGTTACGGAGAGGACAGGGCCCGTTTGTACTTC,CASSYGEDRARLYF
TRBV11-2,-,-,TRBJ2-1,TGTGCCAGCAGCCCCGTCGTGGGTCGGAATGAGCAGTTCTTC,CASSPVVGRNEQFF
TRBV5-1,-,-,TRBJ2-5,TGCGCCAGCAGCTTGGCCGTTTCAATGACAGCCCGAGAGACCCAGTACTTC,CASSLAVSMTARETQYF
TRBV7-9,-,-,TRBJ1-1,TGTGCCAGCAGCTCCAGCAGGAAGAACACTGAAGCTTTCTTT,CASSSSRKNTEAFF
TRBV28,-,-,TRBJ1-2,TGTGCCAGCAGTAACCCCTCCACAGGGTATGGCTACACCTTC,CASSNPSTGYGYTF
TRBV2,-,TRBD1,TRBJ1-6,TGTGCCAGCAGTGGGGGGGACAGGAGAAAACCCCTCCACTTT,CASSGGDRRKPLHF
TRBV4-3,-,TRBD1,TRBJ2-6,TGCGCCAGCAGCCAAGGGACAGGGGGGTTTTCTGGGGCCAACGTCCTGACTTTC,CASSQGTGGFSGANVLTF
TRBV27,-,TRBD1,TRBJ1-2,TGTGCCAGCAGTTTGGGAGGGGGCACTAACTATGGCTACACCTTC,CASSLGGGTNYGYTF
TRBV7-6,-,-,TRBJ2-2,TGTGCCAGCAGCTTAGGGACTACCTACACCGGGGAGCTGTTTTTT,CASSLGTTYTGELFF
TRBV6-1,-,-,TRBJ2-1,TGTGCCAGCAGTGTGGATATTGGGGGGGGCCTCAACAATGAGCAGTTCTTC,CASSVDIGGGLNNEQFF
TRBV15,-,-,TRBJ2-7,TGTGCCACCAGCAGAGATCCCCGACAGGTCCCGGGTGAGCAGTACTTC,CATSRDPRQVPGEQYF
TRBV18,-,-,TRBJ1-1,TGTGCCAGCTCAGAACGCGGAATGGCTGAAGCTTTCTTT,CASSERGMAEAFF
TRBV2,-,-,TRBJ2-3,TGTGCCAGCACCCTAGGGGGGGCATGGACAGATACGCAGTATTTT,CASTLGGAWTDTQYF
TRBV11-2,-,-,TRBJ2-3,TGTGCCAGCAGCAGAACGGTAGGGTCACGCACAGATACGCAGTATTTT,CASSRTVGSRTDTQYF
TRBV6-5,-,-,TRBJ2-3,TGTGCCAGCAGTTACTCGGTCGGCGTGGGTTTGGATACGCAGTATTTT,CASSYSVGVGLDTQYF
TRBV4-1,-,-,TRBJ2-7,TGCGCCAGCAGCCAACCCCCCTACGAGCAGTACTTC,CASSQPPYEQYF
TRBV15,-,-,TRBJ2-5,TGTGCCACCAGCGCGACCGTAGAGACCCAGTACTTC,CATSATVETQYF
TRBV13,once,-,TRBJ2-5,TGTGCCAGCAGCTTACTTTCAGAGGCCCAAGGGACCCAGTACTTC,CASSLLSEAQGTQYF
TRBV11-2,-,-,TRBJ2-2,TGTGCCAGCAGTGGGTGGTGGGGTAGCGCGTCCGGGGAGCTGTTTTTT,CASSGWWGSASGELFF
TRBV30,-,-,TRBJ2-7,TGTGCCTGGAGTCGGGACAACTACGAGCAGTACTTC,CAWSRDNYEQYF
TRBV13,-,TRBD1,TRBJ2-2,TGTGCCAGCAGCTTATGGCAGGGGGCTACCGGGGAGCTGTTTTTT,CASSLWQGATGELFF
TRBV29-1,-,-,TRBJ2-5,TGCAGCGTAGGCCACAGGGGACTTCAAGAGACCCAGTACTTC,CSVGHRGLQETQYF
TRBV4-3,-,-,TRBJ1-2,TGCGCCAGCAGCCAAGAGCAGGGCGCGGTCTATGGCTACACCTTC,CASSQEQGAVYGYTF
TRBV9,once,-,TRBJ2-3,TGTGCCAGCAGCGAAGGGGGTTCAGATACGCAGTATTTT,CASSEGGSDTQYF
TRBV10-3,-,-,TRBJ2-5,TGTGCCATCAGTGAGGGCCAGGTTGATAAAGAGACCCAGTACTTC,CAISEGQVDKETQYF
TRBV6-1,-,TRBD1,TRBJ2-7,TGTGCCCCAGGGGGCGCTAGCGTGTACGAGCAGTACTTC,CAPGGASVYEQYF